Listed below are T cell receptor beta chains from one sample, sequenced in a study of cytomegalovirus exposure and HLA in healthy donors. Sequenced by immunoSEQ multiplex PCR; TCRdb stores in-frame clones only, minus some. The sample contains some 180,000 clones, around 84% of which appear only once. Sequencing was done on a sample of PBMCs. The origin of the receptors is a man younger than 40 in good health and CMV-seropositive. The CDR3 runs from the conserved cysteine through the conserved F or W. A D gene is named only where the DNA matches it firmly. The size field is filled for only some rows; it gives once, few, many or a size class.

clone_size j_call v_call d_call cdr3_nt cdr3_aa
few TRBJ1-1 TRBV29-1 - TGCAGCGTTGAAGATCTGCACGGTGTGGAGGCTTTCTTT CSVEDLHGVEAFF
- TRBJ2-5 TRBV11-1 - TGTGCCAGCAGCTTAGTGGCAGGGTCGAAGACCCAGTACTTC CASSLVAGSKTQYF
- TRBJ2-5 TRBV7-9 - TGTGCCAGCAGCTTGGGGAACAGGGTGCACCAAGAGACCCAGTACTTC CASSLGNRVHQETQYF
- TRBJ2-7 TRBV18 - TGTGCCAGCTCACCACAACGGGGGTCGGGTGAGCAGTACTTC CASSPQRGSGEQYF
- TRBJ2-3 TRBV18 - TGTGCCAGCTCGGGTAGCCAAAGCACAGATACGCAGTATTTT CASSGSQSTDTQYF
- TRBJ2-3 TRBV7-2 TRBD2 TGTGCCAGCAGCTTCCGAACTAGCGGGAGGGGTACGCAGTATTTT CASSFRTSGRGTQYF
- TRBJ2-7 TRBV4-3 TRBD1 TGCGCCAGCAGCCAAGCCGGGACAGGGGGCTACGAGCAGTACTTC CASSQAGTGGYEQYF
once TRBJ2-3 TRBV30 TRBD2 TGTGCCTGGAGAGGGGCTAGCGGGAGCTCAGATACGCAGTATTTT CAWRGASGSSDTQYF
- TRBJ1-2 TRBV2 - TGTGCCAGCAGCCCTCAGGGGCAACCCTACTATGGCTACACCTTC CASSPQGQPYYGYTF
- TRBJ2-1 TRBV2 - TGTGCCAGCAGTGAAGTCTCTGTGCAGTTCTTC CASSEVSVQFF
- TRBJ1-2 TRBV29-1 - TGCAGCGCCCCGACAGCCCCTAACTATGGCTACACCTTC CSAPTAPNYGYTF
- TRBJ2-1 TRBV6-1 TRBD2 TGTGCCAGCAGTGATATAGCGGGGCCCCACGGGGATGAGCAGTTCTTC CASSDIAGPHGDEQFF
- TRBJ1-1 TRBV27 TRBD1 TGTGCCAGCAGTTTATCCCCAGACAGGGGGACTGAAGCTTTCTTT CASSLSPDRGTEAFF
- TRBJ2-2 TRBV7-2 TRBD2 TGTGCCAGCAGCTTAGCTAGCGGGAGGTCTTTGGGGGAGCTGTTTTTT CASSLASGRSLGELFF
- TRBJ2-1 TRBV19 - TGTGCCAGTAGTATTTTCTTCCGGGACAATGAGCAGTTCTTC CASSIFFRDNEQFF
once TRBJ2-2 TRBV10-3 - TGTGCCATCAGTTCCGTCCGGGAGAACACCGGGGAGCTGTTTTTT CAISSVRENTGELFF
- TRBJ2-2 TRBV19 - TGTGCCAGTAGTATAGTCTCCGTTTTCGCCGGGGAGCTGTTTTTT CASSIVSVFAGELFF